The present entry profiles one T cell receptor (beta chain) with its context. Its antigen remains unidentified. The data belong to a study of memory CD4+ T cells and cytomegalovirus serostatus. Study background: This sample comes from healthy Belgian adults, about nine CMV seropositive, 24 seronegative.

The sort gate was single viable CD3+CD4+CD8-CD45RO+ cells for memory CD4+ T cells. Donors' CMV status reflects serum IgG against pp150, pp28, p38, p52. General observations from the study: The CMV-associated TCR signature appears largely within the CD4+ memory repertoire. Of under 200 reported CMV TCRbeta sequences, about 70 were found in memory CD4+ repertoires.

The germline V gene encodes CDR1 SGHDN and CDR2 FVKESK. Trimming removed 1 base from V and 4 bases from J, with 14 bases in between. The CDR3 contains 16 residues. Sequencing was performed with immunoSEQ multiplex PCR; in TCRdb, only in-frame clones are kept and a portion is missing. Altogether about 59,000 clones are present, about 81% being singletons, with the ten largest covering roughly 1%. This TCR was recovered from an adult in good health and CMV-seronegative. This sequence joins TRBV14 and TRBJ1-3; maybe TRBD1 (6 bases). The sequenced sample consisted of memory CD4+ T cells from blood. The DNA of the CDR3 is TGTGCCAGCAGCCAAGCGGGGGGCGCGGTAGGAAACACCATATATTTT. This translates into CASSQAGGAVGNTIYF.